The clone carrying this T cell receptor (beta chain) was recorded at least ten times. The sample is drawn from a study of T cells in Graves' hyperthyroidism and ophthalmopathy. Exclusion criteria comprised uncontrolled infection, other autoimmune disease, pregnancy or lactation. Between the trimmed V and J ends, which lost 5 bases and 1 base, there was a span of 11 bases. Germline V CDR1 and CDR2: SEHNR, FQNEAQ (reference sequence). This CDR3 spans 14 amino acids. RNA transcripts were the template for amplifying TCR beta CDR3 regions. A set of HTBI primers served as the primers for a first-round RT-PCR of the TCR CDR3. TCRdb reprocessed the multiplex PCR reads via MiXCR and lists one record per CDR3 protein. The sample carries approximately 560,000 distinct CDR3 sequences, about a sixth recorded once.

This chain uses TRBV7-9 with TRBJ1-1, with D possibly TRBD1 on 5 matching bases. Sequencing used blood. The clonotype comes from a woman between 25 and 40 years old with Graves' hyperthyroidism. The CDR3 DNA reads TGTGCCAGCAGCCCCCAGGGAACGAACACTGAAGCTTTCTTT. Translating gives CASSPQGTNTEAFF.